This TCR beta chain was sequenced for a study of PD-1 blockade in classical Hodgkin lymphoma. The time point here: cycle 4 day 1 (C4D1), after around six weeks of nivolumab. Every patient experienced relapse after autologous stem cell transplantation, and brentuximab vedotin exposure varied. The V and J ends lost 5 bases and 3 bases, in that order; junction bases with no gene match: 14. The germline V gene encodes CDR1 SGHRS and CDR2 YFSETQ. The length of the CDR3 is 17 residues. Clones were read by immunoSEQ multiplex PCR, and TCRdb kept only the in-frame ones, dropping some. This sample carries tens of thousands of clones, around 80% of them seen once, and the ten largest clones take 30% to 45%.

This specimen was peripheral blood mononuclear cells (PBMCs), taken before the fourth cycle of nivolumab. The rearrangement links TRBV5-1 to TRBJ2-1, with 7 bases lining up with TRBD1. This TCR was sampled from a human donor with classical Hodgkin lymphoma. The CDR3 here is CASSPLEPGQNYNEQFF. DNA of the CDR3: TGCGCCAGCAGTCCCCTAGAGCCGGGACAGAACTACAATGAGCAGTTCTTC.